This is a list of T cell receptor beta chains from one sample in a study of early T cells in non-severe SARS-CoV-2 infection. TCRdb used MiXCR to reprocess the 5' RACE reads, holding one entry per CDR3 protein. The table records about 61,000 distinct CDR3 sequences, 11% of them present only once. The source material was whole blood. The receptors derive from an adult who was a healthcare worker with PCR-confirmed SARS-CoV-2 infection or an uninfected control (not recorded which). Both conserved end residues are trimmed from each CDR3. D genes are given only for firm matches.

j_gene | d_gene | v_gene | CDR3aa
TRBJ1-1 | . | TRBV5-6 | ASSFKNMNTEAF
TRBJ1-1 | . | TRBV6-6 | ASSYSGAVETPMNTEAF
TRBJ1-2 | . | TRBV20-1 | SARPAGRSNYGYT
TRBJ2-4 | TRBD1 | TRBV7-2 | ASSLGTGTSGNIQY
TRBJ1-1 | . | TRBV9 | ASSPLTEAF
TRBJ2-3 | . | TRBV6-1 | ASSVGGATDTQY
TRBJ1-2 | . | TRBV30 | AWSVRRGNYGYT
TRBJ1-2 | TRBD1 | TRBV7-2 | ASSPPGGTGINGGYT
TRBJ2-6 | . | TRBV20-1 | SASRTDSGANVLT
TRBJ1-4 | . | TRBV29-1 | SVESGANEKLF
TRBJ1-2 | . | TRBV29-1 | SVGQGAGVGYGYT
TRBJ2-2 | . | TRBV11-2 | ASTFGSRGNTGELF
TRBJ1-3 | . | TRBV7-2 | ASSLGPRGSYSGNTIY
TRBJ2-3 | TRBD2 | TRBV2 | ASSAGTSFTDTQY
TRBJ2-7 | . | TRBV5-1 | ASSPTTSSPSYEQY
TRBJ2-7 | . | TRBV27 | ASSLGTGLSYEQY
TRBJ2-5 | TRBD1 | TRBV20-1 | SALRTGAGETQY
TRBJ2-1 | TRBD2 | TRBV12-3/TRBV12-4 | ASSPPEIAGGNEQF
TRBJ2-6 | . | TRBV5-1 | ASSLGQLAGANVLT
TRBJ2-1 | . | TRBV2 | ASSDRTEQF
TRBJ2-2 | . | TRBV12-2 | ASRPLIGGAVTGELF
TRBJ2-5 | TRBD2 | TRBV4-2 | ASSHRGLAGTDQETQY
TRBJ2-7 | . | TRBV6-1 | ASSAAQGRVVEQY
TRBJ1-1 | . | TRBV6-1 | ASSKTDWVAEAF
TRBJ2-4 | . | TRBV6-5 | ASSYSTAAKNIQY
TRBJ2-3 | TRBD1 | TRBV6-5 | ASSYEGANTQY
TRBJ1-6 | TRBD1 | TRBV11-2 | ASSGMGQAHLGLNSPLH
TRBJ2-2 | TRBD1 | TRBV29-1 | SASSTGATGELF
TRBJ1-2 | . | TRBV29-1 | SVPWGGSDGYT
TRBJ2-3 | TRBD1 | TRBV5-4 | ASSAGTGRRDTQY
TRBJ2-3 | TRBD2 | TRBV3-1 | ASTTSGDPDTQY
TRBJ2-7 | . | TRBV7-8 | ASSLGRSGSSYEQY
TRBJ2-7 | . | TRBV19 | ASSPRGLSYEQY
TRBJ2-5 | . | TRBV5-1 | ASSLAGRGGETQY
TRBJ2-3 | . | TRBV6-1 | ASTRSGTDTQY
TRBJ2-1 | . | TRBV4-2 | ATEFSLGGGGLSYNEQF
TRBJ1-2 | TRBD1 | TRBV11-2 | ASSLGGDRNLRHYGYT